This T cell receptor (beta chain) was captured by sequencing in a study of blood T cell repertoires in COVID-19. Across the study: Nucleic acid was either cDNA or gDNA, and it came from T cells, B-cell-depleted T cells, or PBMCs.

Per the germline V gene, CDR1 is MNHEY and CDR2 is SVGEGT. V shed 2 bases, J shed 0 bases, and the junction held 4 bases outside the gene matches. The CDR3 is 15 amino acids. Using immunoSEQ multiplex PCR, the repertoire was profiled, and TCRdb retains in-frame clones only, with some absent. The sample lists about 260,000 clones, over 75% occurring once. Sequencing was performed on peripheral blood. The rearrangement uses TRBV6-2 or TRBV6-3 and TRBJ2-7, with 7 bases lining up with TRBD2. The receptor was derived from a human donor in a cohort sampled during active COVID-19. CDR3 DNA: TGTGCCAGCAGTTACAAGCGGGGCCTCTCCTACGAGCAGTACTTC. Its protein is CASSYKRGLSYEQYF.